This T cell receptor beta chain was retrieved from a study of liver allograft versus peripheral blood T cells. Across the whole study: Transplanted livers held T cell receptor repertoires, and these were compared with repertoires in recipients' peripheral blood. General study findings and limits: Repertoires of T cell receptors that resided inside liver allografts reportedly differed from those in peripheral blood.

This clonotype is large. Its matching antigen is unknown. The CDR3 consists of 16 residues. V was clipped by 4 bases and J by 7 bases; unmatched bases: 7. CDR1 and CDR2 from the germline V gene are SGHDT and YYEEEE. From the reads, TCRdb called clonotypes with MiXCR, one entry per CDR3 protein. The table has 650 to 850 distinct CDR3 sequences, roughly 15% seen once. This chain joins TRBV5-6 and TRBJ2-2, with 13 bases that match TRBD2. The sequence was obtained from a human patient who had a liver transplant. Some T cells may possibly be graft donor cells. In DNA, the CDR3 is TGTGCCAGCAGCAAGGGACTAGCGGGATCGTACGGGGAGCTGTTTTTT. Amino acid sequence: CASSKGLAGSYGELFF.